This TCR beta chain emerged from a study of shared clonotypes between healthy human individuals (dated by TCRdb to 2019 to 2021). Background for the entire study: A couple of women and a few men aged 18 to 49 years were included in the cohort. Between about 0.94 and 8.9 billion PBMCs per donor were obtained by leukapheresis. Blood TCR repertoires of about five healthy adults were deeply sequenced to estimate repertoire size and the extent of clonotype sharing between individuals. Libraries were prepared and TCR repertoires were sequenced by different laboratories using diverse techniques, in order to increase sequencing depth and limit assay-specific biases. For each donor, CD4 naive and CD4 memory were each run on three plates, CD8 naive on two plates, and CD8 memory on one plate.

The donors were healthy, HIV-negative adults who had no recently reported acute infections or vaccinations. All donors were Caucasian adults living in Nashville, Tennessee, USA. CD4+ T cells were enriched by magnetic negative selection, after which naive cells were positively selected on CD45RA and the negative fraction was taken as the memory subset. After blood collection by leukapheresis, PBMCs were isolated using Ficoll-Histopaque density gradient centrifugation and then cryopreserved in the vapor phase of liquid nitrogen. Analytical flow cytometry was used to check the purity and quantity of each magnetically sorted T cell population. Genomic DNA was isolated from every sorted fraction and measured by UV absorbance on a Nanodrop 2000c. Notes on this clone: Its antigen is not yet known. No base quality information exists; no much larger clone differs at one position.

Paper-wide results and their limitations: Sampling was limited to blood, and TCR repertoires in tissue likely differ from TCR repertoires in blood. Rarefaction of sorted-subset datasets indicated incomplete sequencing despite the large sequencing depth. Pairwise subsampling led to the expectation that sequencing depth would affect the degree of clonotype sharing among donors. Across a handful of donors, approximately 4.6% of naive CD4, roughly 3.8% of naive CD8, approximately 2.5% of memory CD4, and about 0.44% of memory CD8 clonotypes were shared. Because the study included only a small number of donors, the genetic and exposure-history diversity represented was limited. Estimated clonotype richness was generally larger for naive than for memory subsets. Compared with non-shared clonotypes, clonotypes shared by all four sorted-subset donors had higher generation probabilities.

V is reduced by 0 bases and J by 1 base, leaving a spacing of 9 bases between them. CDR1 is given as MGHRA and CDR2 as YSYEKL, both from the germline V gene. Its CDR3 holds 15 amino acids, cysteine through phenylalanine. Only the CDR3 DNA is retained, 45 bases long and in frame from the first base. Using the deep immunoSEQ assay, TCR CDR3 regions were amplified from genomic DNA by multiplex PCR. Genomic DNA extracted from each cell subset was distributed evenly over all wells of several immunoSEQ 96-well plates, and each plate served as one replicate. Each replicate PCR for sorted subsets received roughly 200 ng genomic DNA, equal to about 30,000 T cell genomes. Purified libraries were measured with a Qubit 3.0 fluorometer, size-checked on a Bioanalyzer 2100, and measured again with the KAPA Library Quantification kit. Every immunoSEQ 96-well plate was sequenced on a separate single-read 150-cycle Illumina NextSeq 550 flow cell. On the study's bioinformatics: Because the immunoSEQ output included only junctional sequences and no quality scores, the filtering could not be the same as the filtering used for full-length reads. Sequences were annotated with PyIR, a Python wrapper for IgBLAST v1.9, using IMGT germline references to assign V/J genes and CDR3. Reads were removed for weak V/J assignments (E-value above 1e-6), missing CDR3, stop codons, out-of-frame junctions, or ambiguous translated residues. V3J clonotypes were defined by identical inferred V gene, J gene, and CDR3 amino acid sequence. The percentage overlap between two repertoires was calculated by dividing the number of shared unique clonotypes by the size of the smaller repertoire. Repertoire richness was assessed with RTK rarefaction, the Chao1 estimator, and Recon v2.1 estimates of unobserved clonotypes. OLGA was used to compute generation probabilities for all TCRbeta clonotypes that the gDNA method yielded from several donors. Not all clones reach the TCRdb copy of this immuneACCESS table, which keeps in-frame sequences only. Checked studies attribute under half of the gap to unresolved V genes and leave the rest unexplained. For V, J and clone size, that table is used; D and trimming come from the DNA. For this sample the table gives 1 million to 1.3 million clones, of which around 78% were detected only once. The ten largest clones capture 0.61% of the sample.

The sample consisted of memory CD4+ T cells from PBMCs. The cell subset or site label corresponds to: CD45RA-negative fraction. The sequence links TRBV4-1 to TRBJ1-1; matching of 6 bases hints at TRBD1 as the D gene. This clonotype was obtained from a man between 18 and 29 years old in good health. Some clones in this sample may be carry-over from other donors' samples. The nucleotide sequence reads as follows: TGCGCCAGCAGCCAAGATCGGGGGCGGAACACTGAAGCTTTCTTT. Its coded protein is CASSQDRGRNTEAFF.